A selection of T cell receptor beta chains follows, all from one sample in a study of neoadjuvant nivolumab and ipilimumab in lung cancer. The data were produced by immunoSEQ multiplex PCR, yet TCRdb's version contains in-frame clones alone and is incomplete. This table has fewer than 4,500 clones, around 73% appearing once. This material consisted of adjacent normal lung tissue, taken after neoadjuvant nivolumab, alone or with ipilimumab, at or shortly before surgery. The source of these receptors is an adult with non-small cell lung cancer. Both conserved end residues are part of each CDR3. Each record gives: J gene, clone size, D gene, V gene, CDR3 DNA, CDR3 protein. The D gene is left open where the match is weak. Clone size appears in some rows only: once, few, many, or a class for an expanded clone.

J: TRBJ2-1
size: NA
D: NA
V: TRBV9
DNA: TGTGCCAGCAGCGTAGAGATATTAGCTGAGCAGTTCTTC
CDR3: CASSVEILAEQFF

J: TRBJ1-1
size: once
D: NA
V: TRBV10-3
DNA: TGTGCCATCAACAGTGGGACCCACGAAGCTTTCTTT
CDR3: CAINSGTHEAFF

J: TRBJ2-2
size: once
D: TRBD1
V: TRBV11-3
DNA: TGTGCCAGCAGCCCCAGGACAGGAGTTAACACCGGGGAGCTGTTTTTT
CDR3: CASSPRTGVNTGELFF

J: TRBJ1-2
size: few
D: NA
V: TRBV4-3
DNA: TGCGCCAGCAGCCAAGATCGAGCCAGTCACTATGGCTACACCTTC
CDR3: CASSQDRASHYGYTF

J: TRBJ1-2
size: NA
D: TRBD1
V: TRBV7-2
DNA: TGTGCCAGCAGTGACAGGGGGCATAACTATGGCTACACCTTC
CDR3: CASSDRGHNYGYTF

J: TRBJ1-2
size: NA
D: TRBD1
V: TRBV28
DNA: TGTGCCAGCAGATTAGGACAGGGGGGTGGCTACACCTTC
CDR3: CASRLGQGGGYTF

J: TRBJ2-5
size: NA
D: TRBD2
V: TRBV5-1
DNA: TGCGCCAGCAGCTACAGGCTAGCGGTGGGAGAGACCCAGTACTTC
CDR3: CASSYRLAVGETQYF

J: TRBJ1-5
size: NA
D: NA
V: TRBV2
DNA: TGTGCCAGCGGGTTTAGCAATCAGCCCCAGCATTTT
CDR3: CASGFSNQPQHF

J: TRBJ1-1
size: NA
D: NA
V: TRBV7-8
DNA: TGTGCCAGCAGCTTAGATAACGCCCGTCGGGACACTGAAGCTTTCTTT
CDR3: CASSLDNARRDTEAFF

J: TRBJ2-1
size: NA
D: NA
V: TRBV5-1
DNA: TGCGCCAGCAGCCCCCAGGATCTGGGTTCCTACAATGAGCAGTTCTTC
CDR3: CASSPQDLGSYNEQFF

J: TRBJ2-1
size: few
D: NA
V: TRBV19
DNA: TGTGCCAGTATCGGCCCCGGAGAGCAGTTCTTC
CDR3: CASIGPGEQFF

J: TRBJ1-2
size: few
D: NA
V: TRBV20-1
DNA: TGCAGTGCGGTCAGGGTAGATGGCTACACCTTC
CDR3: CSAVRVDGYTF

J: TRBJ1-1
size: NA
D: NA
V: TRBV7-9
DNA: TGTGCCAGCAGCTTAGTAGCAGGGTCGGCTGAAGCTTTCTTT
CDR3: CASSLVAGSAEAFF

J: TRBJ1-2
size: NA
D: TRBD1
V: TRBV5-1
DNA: TGCGCCAGCAGCATCGGGACAGGGAACTATGGCTACACCTTC
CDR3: CASSIGTGNYGYTF

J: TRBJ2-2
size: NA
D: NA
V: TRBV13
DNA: TGTGCCAGCAGCTTAACCGGGGAGCTGTTTTTT
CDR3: CASSLTGELFF

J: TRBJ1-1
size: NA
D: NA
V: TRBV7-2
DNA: TGTGCCAGCAGTTATAGGGAGACTGAAGCTTTCTTT
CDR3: CASSYRETEAFF

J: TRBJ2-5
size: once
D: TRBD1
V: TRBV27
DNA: TGTGCCAGCAGTTATCCGGGACAGGGGTCGACCCAGTACTTC
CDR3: CASSYPGQGSTQYF

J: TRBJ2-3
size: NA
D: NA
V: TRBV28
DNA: TGTGCCAGCAGTTTATATTCCGGCGGAGGAGATACGCAGTATTTT
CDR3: CASSLYSGGGDTQYF

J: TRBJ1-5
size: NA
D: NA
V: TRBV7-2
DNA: TGTGCCAGCAGCTTAAACAGGGCTCAGCCCCAGCATTTT
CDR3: CASSLNRAQPQHF

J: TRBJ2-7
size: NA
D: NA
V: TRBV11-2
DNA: TGTGCCAGCAGCCCGAGGTTGAGGGGATCGAGAGGTTACGAGCAGTACTTC
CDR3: CASSPRLRGSRGYEQYF

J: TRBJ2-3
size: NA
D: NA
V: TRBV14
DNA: TGTGCCAGCAGCCGGACTAGCACAGATACGCAGTATTTT
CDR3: CASSRTSTDTQYF

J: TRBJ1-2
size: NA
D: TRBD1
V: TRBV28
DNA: TGTGCCAGCAGTCCGACAGGGGCCTATGGCTACACCTTC
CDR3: CASSPTGAYGYTF

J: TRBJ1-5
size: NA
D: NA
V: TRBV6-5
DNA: TGTGCCAGCAGTTCTCTCGGGGAGGGAGCCAATCAGCCCCAGCATTTT
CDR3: CASSSLGEGANQPQHF

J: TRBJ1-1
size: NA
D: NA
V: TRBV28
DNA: TGTGCCAGCAGTTATCCCCTCTCGACGGGAAAGAATGAAGCTTTCTTT
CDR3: CASSYPLSTGKNEAFF

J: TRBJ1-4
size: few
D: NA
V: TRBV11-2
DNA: TGTGCCAGCAGCTCTGACTCCACCGGGAAACTGTTTTTT
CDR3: CASSSDSTGKLFF

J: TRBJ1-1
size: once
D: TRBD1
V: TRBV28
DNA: TGTGCCAGCAGTTCGGGACAGGGATACGTGTGGGCTTTCTTT
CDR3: CASSSGQGYVWAFF

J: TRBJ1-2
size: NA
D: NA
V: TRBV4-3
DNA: TGCGCCAGCAGCCAAGATAGGCAGGGCGCTGGGTATGGCTACACCTTC
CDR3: CASSQDRQGAGYGYTF

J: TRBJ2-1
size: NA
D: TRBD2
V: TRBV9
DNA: TGTGCCAGCGCGCCTAGCGGGGATGGTGAGCAGTTCTTC
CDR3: CASAPSGDGEQFF

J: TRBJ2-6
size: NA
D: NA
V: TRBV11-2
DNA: TGTGCCAGCAGCCCCGTGGTAGGGGGTCCTGGGGCCAACGTCCTGACTTTC
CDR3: CASSPVVGGPGANVLTF

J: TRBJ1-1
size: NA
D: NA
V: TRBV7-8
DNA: TGTGCCAGCAGCTCTACGGGGAACACTGAAGCTTTCTTT
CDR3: CASSSTGNTEAFF

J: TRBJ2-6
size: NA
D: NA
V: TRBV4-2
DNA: TGTGCCAGCAGCCAAGATTGGATCTCTGGGGCCAACGTCCTGACTTTC
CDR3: CASSQDWISGANVLTF

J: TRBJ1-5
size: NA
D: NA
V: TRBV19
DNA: TGTGCCAGTGGCGGTGGCCTACCCCAGCATTTT
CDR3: CASGGGLPQHF

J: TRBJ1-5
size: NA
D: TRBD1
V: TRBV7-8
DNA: TGTGCCGACGCCGGGACAGGAGATCAGCCCCAGCATTTT
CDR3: CADAGTGDQPQHF

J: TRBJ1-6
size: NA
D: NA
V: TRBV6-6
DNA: TGTGCCAGCAGTTCGCCAGAAAATTCACCCCTCCACTTT
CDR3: CASSSPENSPLHF

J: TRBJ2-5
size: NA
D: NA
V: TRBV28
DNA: TGTGCCAGCAGTCTGGGAAACCAAGAGACCCAGTACTTC
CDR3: CASSLGNQETQYF

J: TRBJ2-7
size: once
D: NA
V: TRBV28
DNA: TGTGCCAGCAGTTACTCGGGCGAGCAGTACTTC
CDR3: CASSYSGEQYF

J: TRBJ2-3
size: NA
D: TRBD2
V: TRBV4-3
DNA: TGCGCCAGCAGCCAAGAAGCGGGACGGGGCACAGATACGCAGTATTTT
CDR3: CASSQEAGRGTDTQYF

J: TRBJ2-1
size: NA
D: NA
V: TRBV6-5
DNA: TGTGCCAGCAGTTACTTGGCTGGATACAATGAGCAGTTCTTC
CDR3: CASSYLAGYNEQFF

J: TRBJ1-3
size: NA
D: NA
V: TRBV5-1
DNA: TGCGCCAGCAGCTTGGGTGCGGGGAGCTCTGGAAACACCATATATTTT
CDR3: CASSLGAGSSGNTIYF

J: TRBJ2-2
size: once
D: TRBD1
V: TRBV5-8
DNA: TGTGCCAGCAGCCCCCCAGGGGGCAGGGGCAACACCGGGGAGCTGTTTTTT
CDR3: CASSPPGGRGNTGELFF

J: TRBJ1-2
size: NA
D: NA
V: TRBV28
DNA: TGTGCCAGCGGCGAGGGGACCAAGGTCGGTGGCTACACCTTC
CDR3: CASGEGTKVGGYTF

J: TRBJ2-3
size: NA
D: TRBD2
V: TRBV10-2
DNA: TGCGCCAGCAGTGAGTCTGGGGGACTAGGGGCAGATACGCAGTATTTT
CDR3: CASSESGGLGADTQYF

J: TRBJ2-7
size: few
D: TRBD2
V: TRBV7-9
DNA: TGTGCCAGCAGCCCGGGAGGGTACTACGAGCAGTACTTC
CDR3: CASSPGGYYEQYF

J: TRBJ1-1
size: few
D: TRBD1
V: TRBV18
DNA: TGTGCCAGCTCACCGACAGGGAGGGACACTGAAGCTTTCTTT
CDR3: CASSPTGRDTEAFF

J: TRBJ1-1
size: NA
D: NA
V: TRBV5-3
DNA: TGTGCCAGAAGCTTGGATGGACTGTGGGTCGGTGGCGTGAACACTGAAGCTTTCTTT
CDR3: CARSLDGLWVGGVNTEAFF

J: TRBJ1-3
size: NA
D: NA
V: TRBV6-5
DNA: TGTGCCACCCTTGGGCCTGGAAACACCATATATTTT
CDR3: CATLGPGNTIYF

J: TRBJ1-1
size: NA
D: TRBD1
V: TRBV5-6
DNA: TGTGCCAGCAGCTTAACGGGACAGAGAAGCGACACTGAAGCTTTCTTT
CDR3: CASSLTGQRSDTEAFF

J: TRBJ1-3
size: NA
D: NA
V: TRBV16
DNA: TGTGCCAGCAGCCAATCCGCGACGGGGGGAAACACCATATATTTT
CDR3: CASSQSATGGNTIYF

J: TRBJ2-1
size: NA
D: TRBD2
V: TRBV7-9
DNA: TGTGCCAGCAGTCGTGGACTAGGCAATGAGCAGTTCTTC
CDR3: CASSRGLGNEQFF

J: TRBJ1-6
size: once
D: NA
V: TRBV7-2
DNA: TGTGCCAGCAAGGACCAATCCTATAATTCACCCCTCCACTTT
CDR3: CASKDQSYNSPLHF

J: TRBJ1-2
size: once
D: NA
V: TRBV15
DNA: TGTGCCACCAGCAGCCACCTCGGACTCGTTGGCTACACCTTC
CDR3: CATSSHLGLVGYTF

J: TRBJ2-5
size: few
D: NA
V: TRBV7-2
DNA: TGTGCCAGCAGCTTTGGGTCGACCATACAAGAGACCCAGTACTTC
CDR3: CASSFGSTIQETQYF

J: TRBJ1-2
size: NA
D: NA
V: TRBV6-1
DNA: TGTGCCAGCTCAGACAGTACCTATGGCTACACCTTC
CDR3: CASSDSTYGYTF

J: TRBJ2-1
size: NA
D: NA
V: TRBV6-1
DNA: TGTGCCAGCAGTGGCCACACTAACAATGAGCAGTTCTTC
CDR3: CASSGHTNNEQFF

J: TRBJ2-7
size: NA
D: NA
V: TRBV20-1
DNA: TGCAGTGCAATCGGTGGGGGCGAGCAGTACTTC
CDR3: CSAIGGGEQYF